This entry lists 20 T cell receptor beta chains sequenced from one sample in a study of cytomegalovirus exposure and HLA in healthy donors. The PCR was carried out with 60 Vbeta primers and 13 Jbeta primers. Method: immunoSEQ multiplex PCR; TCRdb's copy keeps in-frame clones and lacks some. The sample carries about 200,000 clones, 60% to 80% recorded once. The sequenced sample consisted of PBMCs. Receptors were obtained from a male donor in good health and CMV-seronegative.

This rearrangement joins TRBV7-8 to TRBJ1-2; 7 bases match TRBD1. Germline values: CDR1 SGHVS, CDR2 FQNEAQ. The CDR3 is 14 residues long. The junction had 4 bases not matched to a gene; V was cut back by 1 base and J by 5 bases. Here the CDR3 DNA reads TGTGCCAGCAGCTTAGAGGGGACAGCATATGGCTACACCTTC. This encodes CASSLEGTAYGYTF. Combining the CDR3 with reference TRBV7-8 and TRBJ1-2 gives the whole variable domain GAGVSQSPRYKVAKRGQDVALRCDPISGHVSLFWYQQALGQGPEFLTYFQNEAQLDKSGLPSDRFFAERPEGSVSTLKIQRTQQEDSAVYLCASSLEGTAYGYTFGSGTRLTVV.

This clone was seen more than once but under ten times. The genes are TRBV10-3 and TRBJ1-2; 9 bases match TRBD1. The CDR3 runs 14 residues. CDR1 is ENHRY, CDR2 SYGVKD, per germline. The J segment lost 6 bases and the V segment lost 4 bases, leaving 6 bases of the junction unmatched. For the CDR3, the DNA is TGTGCCATCAGTGGTTCGACAGGGGGGGATGGCTACACCTTC. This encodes CAISGSTGGDGYTF.

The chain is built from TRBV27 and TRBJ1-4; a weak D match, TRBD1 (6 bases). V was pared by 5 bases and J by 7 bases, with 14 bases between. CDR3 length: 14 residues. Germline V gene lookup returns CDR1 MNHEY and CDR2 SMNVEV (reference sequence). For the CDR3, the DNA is TGTGCCAGCAGTCTCACAGGGTTTGTTGAAAAACTGTTTTTT. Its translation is CASSLTGFVEKLFF.

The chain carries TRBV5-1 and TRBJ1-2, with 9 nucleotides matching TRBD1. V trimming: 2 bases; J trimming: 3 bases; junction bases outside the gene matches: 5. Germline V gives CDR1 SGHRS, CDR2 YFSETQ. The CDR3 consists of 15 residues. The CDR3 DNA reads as TGCGCCAGCAGCTTCACAGGGGGCGCTGACTATGGCTACACCTTC. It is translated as CASSFTGGADYGYTF.

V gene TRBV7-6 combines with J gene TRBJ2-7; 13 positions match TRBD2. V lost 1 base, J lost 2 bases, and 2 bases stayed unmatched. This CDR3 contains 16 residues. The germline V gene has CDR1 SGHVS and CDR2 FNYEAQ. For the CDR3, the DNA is TGTGCCAGCAGCTTAGGGGGACTAGCGGGAACCTACGAGCAGTACTTC. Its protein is CASSLGGLAGTYEQYF.

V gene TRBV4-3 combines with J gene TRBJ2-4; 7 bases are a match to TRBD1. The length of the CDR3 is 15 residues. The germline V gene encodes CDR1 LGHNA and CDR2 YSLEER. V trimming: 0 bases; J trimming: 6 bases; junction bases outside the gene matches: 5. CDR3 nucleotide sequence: TGCGCCAGCAGCCAAGATCAGCCAGGGGGAAACATTCAGTACTTC. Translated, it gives CASSQDQPGGNIQYF.

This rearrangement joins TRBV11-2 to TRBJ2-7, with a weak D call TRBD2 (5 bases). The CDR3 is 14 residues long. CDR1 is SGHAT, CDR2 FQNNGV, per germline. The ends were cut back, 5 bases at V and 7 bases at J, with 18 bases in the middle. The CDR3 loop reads CASSHNGVMGEQYF. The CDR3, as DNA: TGTGCCAGCAGCCATAACGGGGTCATGGGGGAGCAGTACTTC. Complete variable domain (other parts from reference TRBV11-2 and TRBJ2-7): EAGVAQSPRYKIIEKRQSVAFWCNPISGHATLYWYQQILGQGPKLLIQFQNNGVVDDSQLPKDRFSAERLKGVDSTLKIQPAKLEDSAVYLCASSHNGVMGEQYFGPGTRLTVT.

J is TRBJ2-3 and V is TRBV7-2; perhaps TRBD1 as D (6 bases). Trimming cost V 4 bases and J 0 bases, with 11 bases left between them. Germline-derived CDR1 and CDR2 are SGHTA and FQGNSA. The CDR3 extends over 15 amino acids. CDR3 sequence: CASSSSGTSTDTQYF. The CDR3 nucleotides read TGTGCCAGCAGCTCCTCCGGGACAAGCACAGATACGCAGTATTTT.

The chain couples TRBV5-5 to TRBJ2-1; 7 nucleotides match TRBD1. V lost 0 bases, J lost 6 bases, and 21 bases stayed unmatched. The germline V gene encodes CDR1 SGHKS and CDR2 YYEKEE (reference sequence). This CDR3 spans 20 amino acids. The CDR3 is CASSLASTPSTGYPINEQFF. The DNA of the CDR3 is TGTGCCAGCAGCTTGGCGTCGACCCCATCGACAGGGTATCCCATCAATGAGCAGTTCTTC.

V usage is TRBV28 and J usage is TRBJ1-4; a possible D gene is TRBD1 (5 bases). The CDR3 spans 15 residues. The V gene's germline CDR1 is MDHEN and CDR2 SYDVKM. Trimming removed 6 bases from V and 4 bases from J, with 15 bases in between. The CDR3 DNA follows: TGTGCCAGCAGCCACGGGGGAATAGGTAATGAAAAACTGTTTTTT. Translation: CASSHGGIGNEKLFF.

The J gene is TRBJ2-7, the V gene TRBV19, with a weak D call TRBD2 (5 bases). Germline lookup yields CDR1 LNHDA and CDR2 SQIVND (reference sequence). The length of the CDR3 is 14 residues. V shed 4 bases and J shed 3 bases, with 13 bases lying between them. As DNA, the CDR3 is TGTGCCAGTAGTAGCGGGCACCCGATCTACGAGCAGTACTTC. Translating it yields CASSSGHPIYEQYF.

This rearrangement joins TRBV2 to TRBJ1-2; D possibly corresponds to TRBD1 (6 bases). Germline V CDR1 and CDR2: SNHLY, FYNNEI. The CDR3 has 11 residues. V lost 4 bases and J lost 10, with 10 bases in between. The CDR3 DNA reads TGTGCCAGCAGTGGGGACACCACCTACACCTTC. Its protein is CASSGDTTYTF.

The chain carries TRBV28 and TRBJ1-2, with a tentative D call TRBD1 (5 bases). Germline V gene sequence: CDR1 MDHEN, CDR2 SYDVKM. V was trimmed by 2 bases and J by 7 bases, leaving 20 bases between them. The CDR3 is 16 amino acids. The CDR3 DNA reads TGTGCCAGCAGTTTAGAGGACAACACTAAGAGGAGTGGCTACACCTTC. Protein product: CASSLEDNTKRSGYTF.

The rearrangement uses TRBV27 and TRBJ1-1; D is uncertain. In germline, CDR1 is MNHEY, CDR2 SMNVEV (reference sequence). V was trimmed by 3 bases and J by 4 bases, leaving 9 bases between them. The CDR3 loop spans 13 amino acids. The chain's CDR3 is CASSFHEGTEAFF. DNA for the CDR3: TGTGCCAGCAGTTTTCACGAGGGCACTGAAGCTTTCTTT.

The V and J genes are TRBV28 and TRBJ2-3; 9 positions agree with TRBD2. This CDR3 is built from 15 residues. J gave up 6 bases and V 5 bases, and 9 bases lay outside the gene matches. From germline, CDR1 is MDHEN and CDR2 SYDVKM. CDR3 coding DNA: TGTGCCAGCAGTGTAGCGGGAGAGCTTTCTGATACGCAGTATTTT. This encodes CASSVAGELSDTQYF.

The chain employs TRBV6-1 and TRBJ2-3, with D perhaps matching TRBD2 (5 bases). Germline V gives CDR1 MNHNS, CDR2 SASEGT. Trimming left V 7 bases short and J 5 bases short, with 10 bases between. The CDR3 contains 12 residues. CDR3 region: CASIRSGDTQYF. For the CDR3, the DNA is TGTGCCAGCATCAGGAGCGGAGATACGCAGTATTTT.

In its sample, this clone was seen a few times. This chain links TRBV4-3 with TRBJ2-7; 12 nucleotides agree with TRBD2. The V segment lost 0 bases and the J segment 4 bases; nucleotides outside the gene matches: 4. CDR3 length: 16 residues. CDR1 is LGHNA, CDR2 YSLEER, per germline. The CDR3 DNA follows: TGCGCCAGCAGCCAAGAGCCTAGCGGGGGGGGGTACGAGCAGTACTTC. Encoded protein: CASSQEPSGGGYEQYF.

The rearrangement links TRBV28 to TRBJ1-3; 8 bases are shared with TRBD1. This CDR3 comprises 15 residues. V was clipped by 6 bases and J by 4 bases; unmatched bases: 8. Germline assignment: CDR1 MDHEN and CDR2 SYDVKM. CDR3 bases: TGTGCCAGCAGGCCGACAGGGGCGGGGGGAAACACCATATATTTT. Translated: CASRPTGAGGNTIYF.

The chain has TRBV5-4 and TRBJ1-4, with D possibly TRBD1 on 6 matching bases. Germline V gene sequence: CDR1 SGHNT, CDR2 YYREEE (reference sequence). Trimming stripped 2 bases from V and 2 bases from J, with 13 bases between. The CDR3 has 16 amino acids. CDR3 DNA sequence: TGTGCCAGCAGCTTTGACAGGCCGGCCACTAATGAAAAACTGTTTTTT. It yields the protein CASSFDRPATNEKLFF.

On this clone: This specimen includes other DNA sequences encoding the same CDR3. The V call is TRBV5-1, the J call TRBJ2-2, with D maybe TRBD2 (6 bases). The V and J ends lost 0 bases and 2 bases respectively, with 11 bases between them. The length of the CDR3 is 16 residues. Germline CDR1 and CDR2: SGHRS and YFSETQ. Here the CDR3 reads CASSLDPAGNTGELFF. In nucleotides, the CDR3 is TGCGCCAGCAGCTTGGATCCAGCGGGTAACACCGGGGAGCTGTTTTTT. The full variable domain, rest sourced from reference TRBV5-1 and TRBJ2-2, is KAGVTQTPRYLIKTRGQQVTLSCSPISGHRSVSWYQQTPGQGLQFLFEYFSETQRNKGNFPGRFSGRQFSNSRSEMNVSTLELGDSALYLCASSLDPAGNTGELFFGEGSRLTVL.